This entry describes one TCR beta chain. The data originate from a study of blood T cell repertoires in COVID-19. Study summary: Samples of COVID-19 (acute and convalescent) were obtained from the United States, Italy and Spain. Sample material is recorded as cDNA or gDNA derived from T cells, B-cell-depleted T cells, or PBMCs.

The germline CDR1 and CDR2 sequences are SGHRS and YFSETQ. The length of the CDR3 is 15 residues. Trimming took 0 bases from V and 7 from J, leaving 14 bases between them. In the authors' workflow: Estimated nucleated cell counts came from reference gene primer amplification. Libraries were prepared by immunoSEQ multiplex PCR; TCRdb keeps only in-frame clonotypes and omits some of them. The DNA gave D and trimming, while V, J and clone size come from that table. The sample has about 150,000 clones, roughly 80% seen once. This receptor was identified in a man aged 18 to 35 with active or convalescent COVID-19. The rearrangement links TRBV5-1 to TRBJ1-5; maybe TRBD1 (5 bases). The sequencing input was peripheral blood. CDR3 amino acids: CASSLEGGEGQPQHF. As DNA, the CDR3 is TGCGCCAGCAGCTTGGAGGGCGGGGAGGGGCAGCCCCAGCATTTT.